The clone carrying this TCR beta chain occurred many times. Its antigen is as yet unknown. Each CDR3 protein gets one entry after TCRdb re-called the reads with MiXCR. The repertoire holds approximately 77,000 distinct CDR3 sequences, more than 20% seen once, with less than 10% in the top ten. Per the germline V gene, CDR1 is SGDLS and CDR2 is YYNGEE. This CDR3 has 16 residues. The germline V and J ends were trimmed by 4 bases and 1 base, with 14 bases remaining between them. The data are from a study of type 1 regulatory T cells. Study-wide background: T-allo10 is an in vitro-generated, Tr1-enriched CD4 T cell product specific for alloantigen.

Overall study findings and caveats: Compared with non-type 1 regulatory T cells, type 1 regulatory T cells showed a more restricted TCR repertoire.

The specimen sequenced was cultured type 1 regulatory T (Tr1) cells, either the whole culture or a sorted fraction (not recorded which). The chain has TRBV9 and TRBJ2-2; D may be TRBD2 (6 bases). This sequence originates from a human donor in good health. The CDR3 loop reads CASSPRGRENTGELFF. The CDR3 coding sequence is TGTGCCAGCAGCCCGCGTGGGCGGGAGAACACCGGGGAGCTGTTTTTT.